This TCR beta chain was recovered during a study of T cells in Graves' hyperthyroidism and ophthalmopathy. Using RNA transcripts as the source, TCR beta CDR3 regions were amplified. TCR CDR3 underwent first-round RT-PCR with the HTBI primer set. TCRdb re-called the multiplex PCR reads through MiXCR, storing one row per CDR3 protein. Among approximately 590,000 distinct CDR3 sequences listed, approximately 15% were seen once. The CDR3 covers 16 residues. After removal of 0 bases from V and 1 base from J, the junction contained 4 bases not matched to a gene. CDR1 and CDR2 (germline): WNHNN, SYGVQD (reference sequence). This clonotype was observed at least ten times.

The V call is TRBV10-1, the J call TRBJ2-5; 8 positions match TRBD1. The receptor comes from a woman aged 30 to 39 with Graves' hyperthyroidism. The sample consisted of blood. Written as DNA, the CDR3 is TGCGCCAGCAGTGAGTCTAGCGGACAGGGCCAAGAGACCCAGTACTTC. Amino acid sequence: CASSESSGQGQETQYF.